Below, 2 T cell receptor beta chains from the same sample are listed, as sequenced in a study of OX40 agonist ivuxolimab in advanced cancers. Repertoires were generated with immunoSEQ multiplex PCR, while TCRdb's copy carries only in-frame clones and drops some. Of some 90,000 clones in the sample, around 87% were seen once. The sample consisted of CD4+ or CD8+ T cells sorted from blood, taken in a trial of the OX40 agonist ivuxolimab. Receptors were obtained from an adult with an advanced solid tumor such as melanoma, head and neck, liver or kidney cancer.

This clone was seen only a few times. The CDR3 nucleotides are TGTGCCAGCAGCCCGAATCCCGGACTAGCGCCTAAGACCCAGTACTTC. As protein: CASSPNPGLAPKTQYF. This sequence joins TRBV11-3 and TRBJ2-5; the match to TRBD2 covers 9 bases. CDR3 length: 16 amino acids. Germline V gives CDR1 SGHNT, CDR2 YENEEA. With V trimmed by 5 bases and J by 6 bases, 13 bases remained unmatched.

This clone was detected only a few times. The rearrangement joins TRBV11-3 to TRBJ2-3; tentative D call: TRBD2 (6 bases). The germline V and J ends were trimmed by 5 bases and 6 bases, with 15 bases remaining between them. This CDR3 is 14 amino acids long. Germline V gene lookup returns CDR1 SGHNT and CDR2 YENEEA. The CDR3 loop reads CASSLGVAADTQYF. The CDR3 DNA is TGTGCCAGCAGCCTCGGGGTAGCGGCTGATACGCAGTATTTT.